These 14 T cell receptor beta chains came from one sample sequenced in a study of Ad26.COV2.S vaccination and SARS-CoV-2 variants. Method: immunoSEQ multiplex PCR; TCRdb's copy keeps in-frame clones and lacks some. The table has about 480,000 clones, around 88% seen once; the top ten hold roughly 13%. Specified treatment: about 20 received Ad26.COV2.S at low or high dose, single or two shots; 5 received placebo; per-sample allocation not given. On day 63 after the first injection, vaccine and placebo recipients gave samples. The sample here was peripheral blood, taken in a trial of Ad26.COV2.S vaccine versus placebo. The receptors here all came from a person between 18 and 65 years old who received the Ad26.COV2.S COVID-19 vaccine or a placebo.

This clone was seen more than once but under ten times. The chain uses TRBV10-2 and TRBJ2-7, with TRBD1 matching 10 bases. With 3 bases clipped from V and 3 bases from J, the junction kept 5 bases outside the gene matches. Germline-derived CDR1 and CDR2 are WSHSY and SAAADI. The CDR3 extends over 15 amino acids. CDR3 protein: CASSEGQGVSYEQYF. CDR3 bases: TGCGCCAGCAGTGAAGGACAGGGGGTTAGCTACGAGCAGTACTTC.

CDR3 residues: CASSISRVTDTQYF. The CDR3 DNA follows: TGTGCCAGCAGCATTAGTAGAGTTACAGATACGCAGTATTTT. The V gene is TRBV9, the J gene TRBJ2-3; D is unclear. The length of the CDR3 is 14 residues. V was clipped by 4 bases and J by 3 bases, with 12 bases between them. Germline lookup yields CDR1 SGDLS and CDR2 YYNGEE.

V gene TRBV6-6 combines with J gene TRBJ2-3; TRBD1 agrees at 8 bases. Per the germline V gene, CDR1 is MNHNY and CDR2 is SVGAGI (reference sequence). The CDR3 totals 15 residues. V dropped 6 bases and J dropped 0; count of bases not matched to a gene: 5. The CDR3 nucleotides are TGTGCCAGCAGACCGACAGGGGCCAGCACAGATACGCAGTATTTT. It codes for CASRPTGASTDTQYF.

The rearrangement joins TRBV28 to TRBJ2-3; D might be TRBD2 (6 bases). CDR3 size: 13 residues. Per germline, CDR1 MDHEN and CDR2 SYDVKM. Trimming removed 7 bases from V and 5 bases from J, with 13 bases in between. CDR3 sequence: CASTDWGEDTQYF. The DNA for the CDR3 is TGTGCCAGCACTGACTGGGGGGAAGATACGCAGTATTTT.

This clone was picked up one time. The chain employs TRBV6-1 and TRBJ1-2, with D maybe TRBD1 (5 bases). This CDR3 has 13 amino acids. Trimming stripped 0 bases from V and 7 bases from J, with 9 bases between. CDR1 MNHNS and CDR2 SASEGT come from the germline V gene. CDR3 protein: CASSEAAGFGYTF. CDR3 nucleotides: TGTGCCAGCAGTGAAGCAGCAGGGTTTGGCTACACCTTC.

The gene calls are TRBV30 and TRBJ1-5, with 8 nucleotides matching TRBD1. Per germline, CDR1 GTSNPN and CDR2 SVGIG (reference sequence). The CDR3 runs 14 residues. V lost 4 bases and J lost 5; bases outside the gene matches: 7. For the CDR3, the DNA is TGTGCCTGGACCCCCGCAGGGGGCCATCAGCCCCAGCATTTT. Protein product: CAWTPAGGHQPQHF.

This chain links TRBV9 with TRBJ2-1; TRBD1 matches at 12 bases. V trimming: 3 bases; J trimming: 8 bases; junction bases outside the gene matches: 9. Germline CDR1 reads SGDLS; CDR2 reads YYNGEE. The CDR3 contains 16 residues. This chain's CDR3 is CASSGTGQGAWYEQFF. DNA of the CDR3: TGTGCCAGCAGCGGGACGGGACAGGGGGCTTGGTATGAGCAGTTCTTC.

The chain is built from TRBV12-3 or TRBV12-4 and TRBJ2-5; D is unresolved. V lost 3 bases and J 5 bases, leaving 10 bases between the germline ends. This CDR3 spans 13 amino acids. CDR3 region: CASSFGVLETQYF. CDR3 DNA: TGTGCCAGCAGTTTTGGGGTTCTGGAGACCCAGTACTTC.

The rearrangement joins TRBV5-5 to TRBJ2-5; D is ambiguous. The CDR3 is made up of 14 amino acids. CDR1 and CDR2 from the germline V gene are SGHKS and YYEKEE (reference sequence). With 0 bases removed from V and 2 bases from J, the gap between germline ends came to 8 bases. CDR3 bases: TGTGCCAGCAGCTTGGGGGTGGGGCAAGAGACCCAGTACTTC. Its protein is CASSLGVGQETQYF.

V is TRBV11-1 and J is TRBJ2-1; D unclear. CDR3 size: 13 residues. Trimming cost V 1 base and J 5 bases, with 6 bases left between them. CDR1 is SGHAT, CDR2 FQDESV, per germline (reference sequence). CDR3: CASSLGHNNEQFF. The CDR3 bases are TGTGCCAGCAGCTTAGGACACAACAATGAGCAGTTCTTC.

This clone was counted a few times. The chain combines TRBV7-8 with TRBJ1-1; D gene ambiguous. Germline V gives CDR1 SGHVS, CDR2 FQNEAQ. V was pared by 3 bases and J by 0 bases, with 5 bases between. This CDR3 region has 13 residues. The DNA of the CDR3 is TGTGCCAGCAGCTTTGGAATGAACACTGAAGCTTTCTTT. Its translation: CASSFGMNTEAFF.

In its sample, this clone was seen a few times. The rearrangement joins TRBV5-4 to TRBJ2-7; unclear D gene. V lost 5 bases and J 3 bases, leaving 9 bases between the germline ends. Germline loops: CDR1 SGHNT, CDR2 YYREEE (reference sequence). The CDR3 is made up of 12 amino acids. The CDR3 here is CASSTEDYEQYF. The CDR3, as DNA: TGTGCCAGCAGTACGGAAGACTACGAGCAGTACTTC.

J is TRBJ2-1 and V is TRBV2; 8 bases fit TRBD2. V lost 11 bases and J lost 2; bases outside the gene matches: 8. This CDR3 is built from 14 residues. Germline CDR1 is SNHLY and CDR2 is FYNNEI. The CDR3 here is CAGQSGGTYNEQFF. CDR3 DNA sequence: TGTGCCGGACAAAGCGGGGGAACCTACAATGAGCAGTTCTTC.

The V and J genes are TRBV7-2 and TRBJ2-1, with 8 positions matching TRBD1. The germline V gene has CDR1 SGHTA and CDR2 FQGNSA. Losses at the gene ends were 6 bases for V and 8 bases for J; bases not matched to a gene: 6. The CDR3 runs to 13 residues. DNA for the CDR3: TGTGCCAGCAGGTTCTCAGGGGGCCATGAGCAGTTCTTC. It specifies CASRFSGGHEQFF.